The 20 T cell receptor beta chains below come from one sample, sequenced in a study of T cells in localized non-small cell lung cancer. TCRdb keeps only in-frame clones here, not all; method: immunoSEQ multiplex PCR. The sample has 3,400 or so clones, about 29% seen once; the top ten hold about 8.2%. Source: lung tumor tissue, taken before any cancer treatment. These receptors originate from a male donor older than 55 with stage I lung adenocarcinoma.

In its sample, this clone was seen a few times. The chain couples TRBV12-5 to TRBJ2-3, with a possible D match to TRBD2 (5 bases). The germline V gene encodes CDR1 LGHNT and CDR2 FRNRAP. The CDR3 contains 12 residues. The CDR3: CASTGETDTQYF. The CDR3 DNA follows: TGTGCCAGCACTGGGGAGACAGATACGCAGTATTTT.

V is TRBV11-3 and J is TRBJ1-2; 8 bases are shared with TRBD1. Germline trimming cut 5 bases from V and 8 bases from J; bases unmatched to any gene: 10. CDR3 length: 14 amino acids. Germline-derived CDR1 and CDR2 are SGHNT and YENEEA. CDR3 coding DNA: TGTGCCAGCAGCAATGGAGGACAGGGTTCGGGCTACACCTTC. Translating it yields CASSNGGQGSGYTF. The full variable domain, completed using reference TRBV11-3 and TRBJ1-2, is EAGVVQSPRYKIIEKKQPVAFWCNPISGHNTLYWYLQNLGQGPELLIRYENEEAVDDSQLPKDRFSAERLKGVDSTLKIQPAELGDSAVYLCASSNGGQGSGYTFGSGTRLTVV.

This clone was counted at least ten times. Written as DNA, the CDR3 is TGTGCCAGCAGCTTAATGACAGGGGGCAGTTTAGAGACCCAGTACTTC. Its translation: CASSLMTGGSLETQYF. This chain links TRBV11-3 with TRBJ2-5, with TRBD1 matching over 10 bases. Trimming removed 2 bases from V and 4 bases from J; junction bases left unmatched: 7. Germline CDR1 is SGHNT and CDR2 is YENEEA. The CDR3 is 16 residues long. Variable domain in full (rest from reference TRBV11-3 and TRBJ2-5): EAGVVQSPRYKIIEKKQPVAFWCNPISGHNTLYWYLQNLGQGPELLIRYENEEAVDDSQLPKDRFSAERLKGVDSTLKIQPAELGDSAVYLCASSLMTGGSLETQYFGPGTRLLVL.

The rearrangement links TRBV6-8 to TRBJ1-5, with 7 bases aligning to TRBD1. J was trimmed by 5 bases and V by 6 bases; bases with no gene match: 10. The CDR3 covers 15 residues. Germline V gene data show CDR1 as MNHGY and CDR2 as SAAAGT. DNA of the CDR3: TGTGCCAGCAGCGGAAGGCAGGGGGTCTATCAGCCCCAGCATTTT. It yields the protein CASSGRQGVYQPQHF.

The table lists this clone with a few counts. The chain couples TRBV6-8 to TRBJ1-1; the match to TRBD1 covers 12 bases. CDR1 is MNHGY, CDR2 SAAAGT, per germline. The ends lost 6 bases at V and 1 base at J; junction bases unmatched: 0. This CDR3 is 14 amino acids long. The CDR3 is CASRGQGANTEAFF. CDR3 in DNA: TGTGCCAGCAGGGGACAGGGGGCGAACACTGAAGCTTTCTTT.

This clone is judged medium-sized. CDR3 loop: CASSSTPGEYGYTF. The CDR3 DNA reads TGTGCCAGCAGCTCAACTCCAGGGGAATATGGCTACACCTTC. The V call is TRBV11-3, the J call TRBJ1-2; a weak D match, TRBD1 (6 bases). The CDR3 totals 14 residues. The germline gives CDR1 SGHNT, CDR2 YENEEA. Trimming removed 4 bases from V and 5 bases from J, with 14 bases in between.

The genes are TRBV12-5 and TRBJ1-6, with D possibly being TRBD1 (5 bases). Per the germline V gene, CDR1 is LGHNT and CDR2 is FRNRAP. CDR3 length equals 15 residues. Trimming removed 4 bases at V and 11 bases at J, with 18 bases between. The CDR3 is CASGSSGVPRPPLHF. In DNA, the CDR3 is TGTGCTAGTGGTTCGTCGGGGGTCCCTCGACCACCCCTCCACTTT.

The chain is built from TRBV15 and TRBJ1-3; unclear D gene. Trimming took 0 bases from V and 2 from J, leaving 17 bases between them. Germline V gives CDR1 LNHNV, CDR2 YYDKDF (reference sequence). CDR3 length: 18 residues. The CDR3 spells CATSRDLGSWAPGNTIYF. The DNA for the CDR3 is TGTGCCACCAGCAGAGATTTGGGATCCTGGGCCCCTGGAAACACCATATATTTT.

This clone was picked up a small number of times. This chain connects TRBV11-3 to TRBJ1-1, with 7 bases that match TRBD1. Germline V gene sequence: CDR1 SGHNT, CDR2 YENEEA. With 3 bases clipped from V and 5 bases from J, the junction kept 9 bases outside the gene matches. The CDR3 runs to 15 residues. The CDR3 reads CASSLEDRVRTEAFF. For the CDR3, the DNA is TGTGCCAGCAGCTTGGAAGACAGGGTAAGGACTGAAGCTTTCTTT.

The rearrangement uses TRBV19 and TRBJ2-2; D unresolved. The CDR3 loop spans 15 amino acids. Trimming removed 4 bases at V and 5 bases at J, with 14 bases between. From germline, CDR1 is LNHDA and CDR2 SQIVND (reference sequence). The CDR3 region is CASSKGFLFTGELFF. The CDR3 region has the DNA TGTGCCAGTAGTAAGGGTTTCCTTTTTACCGGGGAGCTGTTTTTT.

The table lists this clone with a few counts. This CDR3 is CAISESDRDTEAFF. DNA of the CDR3: TGTGCCATCAGTGAGTCCGACAGGGACACTGAAGCTTTCTTT. This chain connects TRBV10-3 to TRBJ1-1, with 7 bases aligning to TRBD1. Trimming took 0 bases from V and 3 from J; bases not matched to a gene: 1. The CDR3 runs 14 residues. Germline values: CDR1 ENHRY, CDR2 SYGVKD.

This clone was counted once. This rearrangement joins TRBV19 to TRBJ1-5, with D possibly matching TRBD1 (6 bases). CDR1 LNHDA and CDR2 SQIVND come from the germline V gene (reference sequence). The CDR3 has 16 residues. V shed 5 bases and J shed 0 bases, with 14 bases lying between them. CDR3 in amino acids: CASSVQGSFSNQPQHF. The DNA for the CDR3 is TGTGCCAGTAGTGTACAGGGTAGTTTTAGCAATCAGCCCCAGCATTTT.

By frequency in the sample, this clone is large (0.1 to 1%). This chain uses TRBV11-3 with TRBJ1-4; D is perhaps TRBD1 (5 bases). CDR3 length: 16 amino acids. The V end lost 3 bases, the J end lost 7 bases, and 18 bases lay between the germline ends. Germline lookup yields CDR1 SGHNT and CDR2 YENEEA. The CDR3, as DNA: TGTGCCAGCAGCTTGGTCGGGGGTGGACACCCTGAAAAACTGTTTTTT. Protein: CASSLVGGGHPEKLFF.

The chain recombines TRBV18 with TRBJ1-2; D unclear. Trimming stripped 6 bases from V and 1 base from J, with 15 bases between. CDR3 size: 15 residues. Germline V gene data show CDR1 as KGHSH and CDR2 as LQKENI. CDR3 nucleotide sequence: TGTGCCAGCTCCCAAAGGGAGGCGGTTAACTATGGCTACACCTTC. This codes for CASSQREAVNYGYTF.

V usage is TRBV9 and J usage is TRBJ2-2; weak D call: TRBD1 (6 bases). Germline V gene data show CDR1 as SGDLS and CDR2 as YYNGEE. The ends were cut back, 0 bases at V and 0 bases at J, with 9 bases in the middle. The CDR3 consists of 16 residues. CDR3 loop: CASSVAAGANTGELFF. As DNA, the CDR3 is TGTGCCAGCAGCGTAGCGGCAGGGGCGAACACCGGGGAGCTGTTTTTT. Complete variable domain (other parts from reference TRBV9 and TRBJ2-2): DSGVTQTPKHLITATGQRVTLRCSPRSGDLSVYWYQQSLDQGLQFLIQYYNGEERAKGNILERFSAQQFPDLHSELNLSSLELGDSALYFCASSVAAGANTGELFFGEGSRLTVL.

This chain connects TRBV11-3 to TRBJ2-1, with 8 bases that match TRBD1. The CDR3 is made up of 17 amino acids. Germline V gene lookup returns CDR1 SGHNT and CDR2 YENEEA. V gave up 1 base and J gave up 8 bases; unmatched junction bases: 13. CDR3 residues: CASSLGLQGAAVDEQFF. CDR3 bases: TGTGCCAGCAGCTTAGGGCTCCAGGGGGCGGCTGTCGATGAGCAGTTCTTC. Drawing the rest from reference TRBV11-3 and TRBJ2-1, the complete variable domain is EAGVVQSPRYKIIEKKQPVAFWCNPISGHNTLYWYLQNLGQGPELLIRYENEEAVDDSQLPKDRFSAERLKGVDSTLKIQPAELGDSAVYLCASSLGLQGAAVDEQFFGPGTRLTVL.

This clone turned up a few times. This chain joins TRBV11-3 and TRBJ1-1, with a tentative D call TRBD1 (5 bases). The CDR3 consists of 16 residues. V gave up 6 bases and J gave up 5 bases, with 22 bases separating them. Per germline, CDR1 SGHNT and CDR2 YENEEA. This CDR3 reads CASRFGWGGERTEAFF. The CDR3 coding sequence is TGTGCCAGCAGATTTGGGTGGGGAGGGGAAAGGACTGAAGCTTTCTTT.

This clone is labeled as medium-sized (0.01 to 0.1%). The rearrangement links TRBV23-1 to TRBJ1-2; TRBD1 matches 7 bases. TRBV23-1 is an ORF, and what it does is uncertain. J lost 4 bases, V lost 6 bases, and 11 bases had no gene match. The CDR3 runs 15 residues. In DNA form, the CDR3 reads TGCGCCAGCAGCCCACAGGGGAGTGATTTCTATGGCTACACCTTC. Protein sequence: CASSPQGSDFYGYTF.

The chain recombines TRBV30 with TRBJ1-4; D is undetermined. The length of the CDR3 is 16 residues. The V end lost 0 bases, the J end lost 4 bases, and 15 bases lay between the germline ends. The germline V gene has CDR1 GTSNPN and CDR2 SVGIG (reference sequence). CDR3 loop: CAWSVPTIDGNEKLFF. The CDR3, as DNA: TGTGCCTGGAGTGTTCCCACTATCGACGGTAATGAAAAACTGTTTTTT.

J is TRBJ2-3 and V is TRBV29-1; 7 bases align to TRBD1. Trimming at V came to 6 bases and at J to 0 bases, leaving 6 bases not matched to a gene. This CDR3 has 14 residues. Germline values: CDR1 SQVTM, CDR2 ANQGSEA. The CDR3 region is CSVTGASSTDTQYF. The CDR3 DNA reads as TGCAGCGTAACAGGGGCCTCTAGCACAGATACGCAGTATTTT.